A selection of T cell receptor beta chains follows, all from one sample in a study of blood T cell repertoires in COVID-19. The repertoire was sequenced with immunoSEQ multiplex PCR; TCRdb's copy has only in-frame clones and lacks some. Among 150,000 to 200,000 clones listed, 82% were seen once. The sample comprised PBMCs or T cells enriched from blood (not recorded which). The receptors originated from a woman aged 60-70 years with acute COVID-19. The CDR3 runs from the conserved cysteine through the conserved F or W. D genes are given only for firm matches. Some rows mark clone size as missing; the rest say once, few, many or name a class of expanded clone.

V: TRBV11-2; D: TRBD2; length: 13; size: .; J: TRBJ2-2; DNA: TGTGCCAGCAGCACGGGACTAGCCGGGGAGCTGTTTTTT; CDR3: CASSTGLAGELFF
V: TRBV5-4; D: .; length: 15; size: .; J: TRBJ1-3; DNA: TGTGCCAGCAGCGAACAGGGCTACTCTGGAAACACCATATATTTT; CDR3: CASSEQGYSGNTIYF
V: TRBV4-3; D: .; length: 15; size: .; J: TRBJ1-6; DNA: TGCGCCAGCAGCCAAGAAAGGCGGAATAATTCACCCCTCCACTTT; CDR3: CASSQERRNNSPLHF
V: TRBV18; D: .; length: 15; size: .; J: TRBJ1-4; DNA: TGTGCCAGCTCCCCTCAGGATGCAACTAATGAAAAACTGTTTTTT; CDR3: CASSPQDATNEKLFF
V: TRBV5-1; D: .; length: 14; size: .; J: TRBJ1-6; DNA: TGCGCCAGCACCTCGGGCCAGGGAAATTCACCCCTCCACTTT; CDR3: CASTSGQGNSPLHF
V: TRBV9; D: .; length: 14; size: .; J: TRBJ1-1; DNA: TGTGCCAGCAGCCCCGAGATTGCGGGGACTGAAGCTTTCTTT; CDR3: CASSPEIAGTEAFF
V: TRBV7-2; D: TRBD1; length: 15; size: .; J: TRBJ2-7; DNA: TGTGCCAGCAGCCCCAGACAGGGGGGAGACGGCGAGCAGTACTTC; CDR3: CASSPRQGGDGEQYF
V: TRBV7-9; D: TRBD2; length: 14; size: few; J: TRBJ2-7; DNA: TGTGCCAGCAGCCCCCCTTCTAGCGGGAGTTCCCAGTACTTC; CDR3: CASSPPSSGSSQYF
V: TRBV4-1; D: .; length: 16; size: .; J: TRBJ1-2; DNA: TGCGCCAGCAGCCAACCCCCGGCAGGGTTGCACTATGGCTACACCTTC; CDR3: CASSQPPAGLHYGYTF
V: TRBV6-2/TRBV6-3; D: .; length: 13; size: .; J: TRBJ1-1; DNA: TGTGCCAGCAGTTATATGAGGGACACTGAAGCTTTCTTT; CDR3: CASSYMRDTEAFF
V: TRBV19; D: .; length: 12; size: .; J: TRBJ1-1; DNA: TGTGCCAGTAGTAACCCGGGAGGTGAAGCTTTCTTT; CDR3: CASSNPGGEAFF
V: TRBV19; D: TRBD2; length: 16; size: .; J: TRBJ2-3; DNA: TGTGCCAGTAGTTTCCTAGCGGGAGGGCGCTCAGATACGCAGTATTTT; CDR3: CASSFLAGGRSDTQYF
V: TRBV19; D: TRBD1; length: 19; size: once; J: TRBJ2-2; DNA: TGTGCCAGTAGTGCCCCCCCCGGGACAGGGGGCGAGGGCACCGGGGAGCTGTTTTTT; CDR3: CASSAPPGTGGEGTGELFF
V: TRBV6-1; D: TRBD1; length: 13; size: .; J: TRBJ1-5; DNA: TGTGCCAGCAGTGAGAGACAGGGACAGCCCCAGCATTTT; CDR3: CASSERQGQPQHF
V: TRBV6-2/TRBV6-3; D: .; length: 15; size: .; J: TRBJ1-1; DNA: TGTGCCAGCAGTTACCACTCGGCGGGAAACACTGAAGCTTTCTTT; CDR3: CASSYHSAGNTEAFF
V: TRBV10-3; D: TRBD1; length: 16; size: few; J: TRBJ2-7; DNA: TGTGCCATCAGTGAGGGTCGGGACAGGGTGCTCTACGAGCAGTACTTC; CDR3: CAISEGRDRVLYEQYF
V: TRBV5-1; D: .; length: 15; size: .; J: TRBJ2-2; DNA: TGCGCCAGCAGCTTAACAGAATACCTAACCGGGGAGCTGTTTTTT; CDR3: CASSLTEYLTGELFF
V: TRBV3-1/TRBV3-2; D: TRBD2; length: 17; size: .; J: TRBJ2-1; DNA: TGTGCCAGCAGCCTAGGAGGACTAGCGGATTCTCGGAATGAGCAGTTCTTC; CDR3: CASSLGGLADSRNEQFF
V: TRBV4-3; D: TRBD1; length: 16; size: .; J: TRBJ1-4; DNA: TGCGCCAGCAGCCGTCTACAACAGGGGGCAAGGGAAAAACTGTTTTTT; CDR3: CASSRLQQGAREKLFF
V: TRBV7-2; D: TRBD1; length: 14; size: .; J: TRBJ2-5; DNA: TGTGCCAGCAGCTTACCGACAGGGCGGGAGACCCAGTACTTC; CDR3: CASSLPTGRETQYF
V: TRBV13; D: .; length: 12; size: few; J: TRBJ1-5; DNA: TGTGCCAGCAGCCGCTACAATCAGCCCCAGCATTTT; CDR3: CASSRYNQPQHF
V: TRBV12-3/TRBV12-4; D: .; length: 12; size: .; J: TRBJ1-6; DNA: TGTGCCAGCAGTTTATGGCCCTCACCCCTCCACTTT; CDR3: CASSLWPSPLHF
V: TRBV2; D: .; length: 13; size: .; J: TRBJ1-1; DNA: TGTGCCAGCTCCGTCGGGTATGACACTGAAGCTTTCTTT; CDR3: CASSVGYDTEAFF
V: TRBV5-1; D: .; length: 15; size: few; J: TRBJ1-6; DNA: TGCGCCAGCAGCCCAGCAGGGCAACAGAATTCACCCCTCCACTTT; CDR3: CASSPAGQQNSPLHF
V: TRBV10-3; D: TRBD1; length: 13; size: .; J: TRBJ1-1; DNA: TGTGCCATCAGTGCTCCAGGGGGACCTGAAGCTTTCTTT; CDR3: CAISAPGGPEAFF
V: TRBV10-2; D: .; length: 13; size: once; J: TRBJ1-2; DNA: TGCGCCAGCACCCCAGACAGTAACTATGGCTACACCTTC; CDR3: CASTPDSNYGYTF
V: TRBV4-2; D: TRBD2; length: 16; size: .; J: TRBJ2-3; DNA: TGTGCCAGCAGCCGGATGGGACTAGCGGATACAGATACGCAGTATTTT; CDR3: CASSRMGLADTDTQYF
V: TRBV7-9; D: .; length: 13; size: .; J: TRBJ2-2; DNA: TGTGCCAGCAGCTCTTTCGACACCGGGGAGCTGTTTTTT; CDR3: CASSSFDTGELFF
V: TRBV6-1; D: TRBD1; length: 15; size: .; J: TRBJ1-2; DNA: TGTGCCAGCAGCTCCCGGGACAGGGAGGCTGGAGGCTACACCTTC; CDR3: CASSSRDREAGGYTF
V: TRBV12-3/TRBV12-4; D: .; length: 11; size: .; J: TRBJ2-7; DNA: TGTGCCAGCAGTTTAAGCGGGGAGCAGTACTTC; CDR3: CASSLSGEQYF
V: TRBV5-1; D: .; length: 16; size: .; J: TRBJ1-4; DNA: TGCGCCAGCAGCTTGGGAGAGGGTACAACTAATGAAAAACTGTTTTTT; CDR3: CASSLGEGTTNEKLFF
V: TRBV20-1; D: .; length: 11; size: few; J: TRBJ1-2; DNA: TGCAGTGCTGCGGATGTCTATGGCTACACCTTC; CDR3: CSAADVYGYTF
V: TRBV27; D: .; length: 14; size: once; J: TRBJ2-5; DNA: TGTGCCAGCAGTTTTTCGACTAGAGAAGAGACCCAGTACTTC; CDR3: CASSFSTREETQYF
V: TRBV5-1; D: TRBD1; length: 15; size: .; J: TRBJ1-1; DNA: TGCGCCAGCAGCAGACAGGGGGCTCGGAACACTGAAGCTTTCTTT; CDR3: CASSRQGARNTEAFF
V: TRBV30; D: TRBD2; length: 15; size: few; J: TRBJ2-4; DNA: TGTGCCTGGAGTCCCGGACTAGCGGGAGGAAACATTCAGTACTTC; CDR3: CAWSPGLAGGNIQYF
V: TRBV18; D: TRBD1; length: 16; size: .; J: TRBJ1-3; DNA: TGTGCCAGCTCACCAAACCGGGACAGGGAAGGAAACACCATATATTTT; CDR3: CASSPNRDREGNTIYF
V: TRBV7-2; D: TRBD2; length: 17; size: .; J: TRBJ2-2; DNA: TGTGCCAGCAGTTCCCGGGGTAGCGGGGCCTACACCGGGGAGCTGTTTTTT; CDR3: CASSSRGSGAYTGELFF
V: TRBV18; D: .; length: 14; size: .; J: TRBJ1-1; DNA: TGTGCCAGCTCACCCCTGGGGGCTGGCACTGAAGCTTTCTTT; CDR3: CASSPLGAGTEAFF
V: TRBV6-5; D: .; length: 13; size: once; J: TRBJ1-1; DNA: TGTGCCAGCAGCTTACAGGGAAGGACTGAAGCTTTCTTT; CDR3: CASSLQGRTEAFF
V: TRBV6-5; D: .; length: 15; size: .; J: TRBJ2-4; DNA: TGTGCCAGCAGCCCCGGGCAGGCGGACGGGGACATTCAGTACTTC; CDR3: CASSPGQADGDIQYF
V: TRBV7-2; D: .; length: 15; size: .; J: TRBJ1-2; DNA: TGTGCCAGCAGCCCAGACAGTTCCACTAACTATGGCTACACCTTC; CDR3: CASSPDSSTNYGYTF
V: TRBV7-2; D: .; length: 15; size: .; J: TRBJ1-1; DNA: TGTGCCAGCAGCTTACTCCCCTACAGGAACACTGAAGCTTTCTTT; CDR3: CASSLLPYRNTEAFF
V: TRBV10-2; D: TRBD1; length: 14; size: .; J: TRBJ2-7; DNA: TGCGCCAGCAGTACTCGGACAGGGGCCTACGAGCAGTACTTC; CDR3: CASSTRTGAYEQYF
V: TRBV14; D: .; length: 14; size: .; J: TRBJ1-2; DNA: TGTGCCAGCAGCCAAGATTTAGGAGTAGATGGCTACACCTTC; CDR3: CASSQDLGVDGYTF
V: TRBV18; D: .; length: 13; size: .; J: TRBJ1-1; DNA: TGTGCCAGCTCACCAAATCACAGGGACGAAGCTTTCTTT; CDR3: CASSPNHRDEAFF
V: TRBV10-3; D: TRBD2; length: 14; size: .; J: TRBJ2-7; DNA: TGTGCCATCAGTGAACTAGCGGGTTCTTCCGAGCAGTACTTC; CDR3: CAISELAGSSEQYF
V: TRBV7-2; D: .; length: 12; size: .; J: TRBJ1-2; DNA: TGTGCCAGCAGCTGGGGGCCGAAGCCCGGGGCCTTC; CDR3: CASSWGPKPGAF
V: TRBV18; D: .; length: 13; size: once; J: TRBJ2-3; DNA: TGTGCCAGCTCGCCCTTACGGACAGATACGCAGTATTTT; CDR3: CASSPLRTDTQYF
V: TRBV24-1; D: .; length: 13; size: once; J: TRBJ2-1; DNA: TGTGCCACCGATGGCGGGGACTACAATGAGCAGTTCTTC; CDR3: CATDGGDYNEQFF
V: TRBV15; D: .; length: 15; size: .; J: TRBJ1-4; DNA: TGTGCCACCAGCATTCGGGGGATTGGAGTGGAAAAACTGTTTTTT; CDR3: CATSIRGIGVEKLFF
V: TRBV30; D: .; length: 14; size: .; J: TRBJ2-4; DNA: TGTGCCTGGAGTATCGTCCTAGCCAAAAACATTCAGTACTTC; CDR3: CAWSIVLAKNIQYF
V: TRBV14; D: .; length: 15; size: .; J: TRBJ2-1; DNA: TGTGCCAGCAGCCAACTAGGGAGCCCTGGCAATGAGCAGTTCTTC; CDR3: CASSQLGSPGNEQFF
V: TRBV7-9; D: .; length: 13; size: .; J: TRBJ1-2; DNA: TGTGCCAGCAGCTTAGACAGGGACTATGGCTACACCTTC; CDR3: CASSLDRDYGYTF
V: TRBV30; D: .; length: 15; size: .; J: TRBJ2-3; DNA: TGTGCCTGGAGTGGGCCCTCCTCACAGACAGATACGCAGTATTTT; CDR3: CAWSGPSSQTDTQYF
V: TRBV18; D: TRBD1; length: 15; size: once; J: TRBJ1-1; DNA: TGTGCCAGCTCGCAGGGGGCCAGTGTGAACACTGAAGCTTTCTTT; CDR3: CASSQGASVNTEAFF